Presented here are 2 T cell receptor beta chains from one specimen sequenced in a study of T cells after yellow fever vaccination. MiXCR, run by TCRdb on the 5' RACE reads, gives a single entry per CDR3 protein. The profile shows a few hundred thousand distinct CDR3 sequences, 6.5% to 8.5% of them singletons. The input for sequencing was PBMCs, taken about 49 days after the first yellow fever vaccination. These receptors all come from a man younger than 35 who received the YFV17D yellow fever vaccine.

This clonotype was seen a few times. The chain is built from TRBV4-1 and TRBJ1-5, with 7 bases aligning to TRBD1. This CDR3 region has 17 residues. Germline V gene lookup returns CDR1 MGHRA and CDR2 YSYEKL. Trimming took 1 base from V and 0 from J; bases not matched to a gene: 6. The CDR3 DNA reads as TGCGCCAGCAGCCAAGGGGCACAGGGGAATAGCAATCAGCCCCAGCATTTT. This gives the protein CASSQGAQGNSNQPQHF.

Many counts were recorded for this clonotype. The chain combines TRBV25-1 with TRBJ1-1; D might be TRBD1 (6 bases). Germline V CDR1 and CDR2: MGHDK, SYGVNS. The CDR3 consists of 12 residues. V was cut by 6 bases and J by 7 bases, with 12 bases left in between. The CDR3 spells CASSQTGLEAFF. DNA for the CDR3: TGTGCCAGCAGCCAAACAGGGCTTGAAGCTTTCTTT. Together with reference TRBV25-1 and TRBJ1-1, the CDR3 gives the full variable domain: EADIYQTPRYLVIGTGKKITLECSQTMGHDKMYWYQQDPGMELHLIHYSYGVNSTEKGDLSSESTVSRIRTEHFPLTLESARPSHTSQYLCASSQTGLEAFFGQGTRLTVV.